This T cell receptor (beta chain) emerged from a study of monozygotic twins with inflammatory bowel disease. Eight reactions per sample, run separately, yielded cDNA. Each UMI, carrying a 6-nucleotide sample barcode, came from template switching. For each CDR3 protein, TCRdb gives one entry from its re-call of the 5' RACE reads, without DNA. This sample's clone table lists a few hundred thousand distinct CDR3 sequences. To note about this clonotype: What it binds is unknown.

Notes on the study in general: Patient repertoires may carry noise from differing immunosuppressive treatments. Among twins, concordant and discordant pairs did not differ in repertoire similarity, possibly from limited power.

The sequenced material came from blood. This TCR derives from a human donor with ulcerative colitis or Crohn's disease, or a healthy co-twin of an affected twin (not recorded which).

The CDR3 is CASSPPIRNNEQFF. The chain is built from TRBV18 and TRBJ2-1. The CDR3 runs 14 residues. Germline CDR1 KGHSH, CDR2 LQKENI.